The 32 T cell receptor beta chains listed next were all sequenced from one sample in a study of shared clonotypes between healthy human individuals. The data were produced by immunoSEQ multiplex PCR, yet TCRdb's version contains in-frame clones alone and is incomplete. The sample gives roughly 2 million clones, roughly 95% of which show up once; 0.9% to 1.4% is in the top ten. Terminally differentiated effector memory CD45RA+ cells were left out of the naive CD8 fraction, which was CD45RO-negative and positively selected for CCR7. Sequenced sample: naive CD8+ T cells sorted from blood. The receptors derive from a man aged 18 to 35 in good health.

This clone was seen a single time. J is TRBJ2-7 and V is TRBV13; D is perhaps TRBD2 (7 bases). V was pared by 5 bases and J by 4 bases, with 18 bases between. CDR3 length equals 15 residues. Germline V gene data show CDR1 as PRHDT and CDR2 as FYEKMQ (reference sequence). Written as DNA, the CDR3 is TGTGCCAGCAGCCCGGGGGGTGGGGGCAGGTACGAGCAGTACTTC. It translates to CASSPGGGGRYEQYF. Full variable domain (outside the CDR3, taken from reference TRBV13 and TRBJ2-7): AAGVIQSPRHLIKEKRETATLKCYPIPRHDTVYWYQQGPGQDPQFLISFYEKMQSDKGSIPDRFSAQQFSDYHSELNMSSLELGDSALYFCASSPGGGGRYEQYFGPGTRLTVT.

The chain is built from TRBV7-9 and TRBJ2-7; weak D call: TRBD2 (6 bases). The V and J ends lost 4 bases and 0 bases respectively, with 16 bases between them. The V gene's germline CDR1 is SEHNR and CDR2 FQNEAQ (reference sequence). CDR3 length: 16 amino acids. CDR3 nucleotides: TGTGCCAGCAGCTCCTCCGCGGGGTCTAGCTCCTACGAGCAGTACTTC. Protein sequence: CASSSSAGSSSYEQYF.

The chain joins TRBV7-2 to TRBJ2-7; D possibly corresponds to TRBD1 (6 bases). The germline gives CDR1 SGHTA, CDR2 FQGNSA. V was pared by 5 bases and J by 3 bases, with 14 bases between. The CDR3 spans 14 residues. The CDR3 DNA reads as TGTGCCAGCAGCAGGGGGTTCAGGGACTACGAGCAGTACTTC. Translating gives CASSRGFRDYEQYF.

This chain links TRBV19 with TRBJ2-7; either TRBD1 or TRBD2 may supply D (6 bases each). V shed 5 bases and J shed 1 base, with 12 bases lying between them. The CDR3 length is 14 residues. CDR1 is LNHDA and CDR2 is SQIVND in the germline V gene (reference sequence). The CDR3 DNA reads TGTGCCAGTAGTCTACCGGGGGCTTCCTACGAGCAGTACTTC. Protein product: CASSLPGASYEQYF. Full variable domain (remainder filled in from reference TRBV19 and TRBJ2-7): DGGITQSPKYLFRKEGQNVTLSCEQNLNHDAMYWYRQDPGQGLRLIYYSQIVNDFQKGDIAEGYSVSREKKESFPLTVTSAQKNPTAFYLCASSLPGASYEQYFGPGTRLTVT.

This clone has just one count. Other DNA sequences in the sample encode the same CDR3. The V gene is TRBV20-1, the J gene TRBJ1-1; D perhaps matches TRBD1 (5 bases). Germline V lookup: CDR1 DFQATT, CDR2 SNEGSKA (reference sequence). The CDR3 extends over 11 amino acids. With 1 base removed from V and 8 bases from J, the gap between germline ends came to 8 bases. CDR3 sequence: CSARVGGEAFF. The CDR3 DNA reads TGCAGTGCTAGAGTGGGGGGGGAAGCTTTCTTT.

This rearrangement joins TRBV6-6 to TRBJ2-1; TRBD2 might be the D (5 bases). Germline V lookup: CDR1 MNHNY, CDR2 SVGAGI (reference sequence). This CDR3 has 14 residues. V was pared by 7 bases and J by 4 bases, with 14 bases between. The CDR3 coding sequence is TGTGCCAGCACCACCCGTGAGGGTTACAATGAGCAGTTCTTC. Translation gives CASTTREGYNEQFF.

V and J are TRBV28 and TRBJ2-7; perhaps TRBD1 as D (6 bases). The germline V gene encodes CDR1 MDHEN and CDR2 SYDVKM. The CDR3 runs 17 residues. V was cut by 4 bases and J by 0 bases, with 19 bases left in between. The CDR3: CASSSLNTGQRSYEQYF. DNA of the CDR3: TGTGCCAGCAGTTCCCTAAACACTGGACAGCGCTCCTACGAGCAGTACTTC.

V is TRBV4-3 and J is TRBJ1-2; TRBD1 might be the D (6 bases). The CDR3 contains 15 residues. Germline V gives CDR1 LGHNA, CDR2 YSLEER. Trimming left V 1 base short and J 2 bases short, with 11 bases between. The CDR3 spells CASSQGIGQNYGYTF. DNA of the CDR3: TGCGCCAGCAGCCAAGGGATTGGACAGAACTATGGCTACACCTTC.

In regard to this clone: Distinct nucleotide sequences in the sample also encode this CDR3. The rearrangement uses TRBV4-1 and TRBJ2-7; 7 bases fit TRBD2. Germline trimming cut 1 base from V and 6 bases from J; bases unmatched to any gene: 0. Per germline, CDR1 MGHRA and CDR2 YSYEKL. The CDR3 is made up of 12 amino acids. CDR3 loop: CASSQGGSEQYF. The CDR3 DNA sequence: TGCGCCAGCAGCCAAGGCGGGAGCGAGCAGTACTTC.

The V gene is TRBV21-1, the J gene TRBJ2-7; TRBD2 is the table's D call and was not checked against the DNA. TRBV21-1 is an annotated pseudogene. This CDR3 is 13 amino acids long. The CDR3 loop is CASTAGTSCEQYF. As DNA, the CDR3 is TGTGCCAGCACCGCCGGTACGTCCTGCGAGCAGTACTTC.

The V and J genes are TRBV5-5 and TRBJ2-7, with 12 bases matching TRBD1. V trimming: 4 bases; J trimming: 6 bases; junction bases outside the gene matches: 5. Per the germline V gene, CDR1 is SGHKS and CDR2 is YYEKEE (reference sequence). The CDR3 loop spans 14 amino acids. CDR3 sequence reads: CASSAGQGALEQYF. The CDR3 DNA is TGTGCCAGCAGCGCGGGACAGGGGGCTCTCGAGCAGTACTTC.

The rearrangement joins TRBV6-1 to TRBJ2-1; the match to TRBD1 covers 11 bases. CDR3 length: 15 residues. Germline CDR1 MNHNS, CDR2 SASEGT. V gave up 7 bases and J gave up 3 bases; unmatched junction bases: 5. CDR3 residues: CASTWTGGDYNEQFF. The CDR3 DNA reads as TGTGCCAGCACCTGGACAGGGGGCGACTACAATGAGCAGTTCTTC.

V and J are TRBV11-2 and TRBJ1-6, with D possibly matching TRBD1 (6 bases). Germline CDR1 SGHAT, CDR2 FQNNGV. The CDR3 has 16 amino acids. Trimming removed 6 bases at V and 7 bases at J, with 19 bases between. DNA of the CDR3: TGTGCCAGCAGTATAAGCTACGCAGGGGTGAATTCACCCCTCCACTTT. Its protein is CASSISYAGVNSPLHF.

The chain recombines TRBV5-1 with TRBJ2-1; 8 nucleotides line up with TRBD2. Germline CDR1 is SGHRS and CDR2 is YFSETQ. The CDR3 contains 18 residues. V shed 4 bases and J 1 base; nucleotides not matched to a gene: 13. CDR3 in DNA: TGCGCCAGCAGCACGGCGTCTATCTCTAGCGGGTCCTACAATGAGCAGTTCTTC. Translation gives CASSTASISSGSYNEQFF.

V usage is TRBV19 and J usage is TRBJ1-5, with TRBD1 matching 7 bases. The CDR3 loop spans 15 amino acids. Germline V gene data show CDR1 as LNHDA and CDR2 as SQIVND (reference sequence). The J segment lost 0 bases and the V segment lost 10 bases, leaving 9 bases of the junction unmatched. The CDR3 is CATLEGGYSNQPQHF. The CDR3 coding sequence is TGTGCCACCCTTGAAGGGGGCTATAGCAATCAGCCCCAGCATTTT. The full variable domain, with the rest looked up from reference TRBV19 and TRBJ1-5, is DGGITQSPKYLFRKEGQNVTLSCEQNLNHDAMYWYRQDPGQGLRLIYYSQIVNDFQKGDIAEGYSVSREKKESFPLTVTSAQKNPTAFYLCATLEGGYSNQPQHFGDGTRLSIL.

The CDR3 bases are TGCGCCAGCAGCCGCCGATTCGAGCGGGAGTTTCCGAACGAGCAGTACTTC. Its protein is CASSRRFEREFPNEQYF. J is TRBJ2-7 and V is TRBV4-3; TRBD2 agrees at 8 bases. CDR1 LGHNA and CDR2 YSLEER come from the germline V gene. The CDR3 consists of 17 residues. J lost 5 bases, V lost 4 bases, and 16 bases had no gene match.

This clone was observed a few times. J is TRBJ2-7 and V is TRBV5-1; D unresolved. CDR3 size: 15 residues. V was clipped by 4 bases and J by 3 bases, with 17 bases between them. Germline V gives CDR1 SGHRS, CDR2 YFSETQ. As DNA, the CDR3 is TGCGCCAGCAGCCCCAGTCAACGGGCATACTACGAGCAGTACTTC. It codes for CASSPSQRAYYEQYF.

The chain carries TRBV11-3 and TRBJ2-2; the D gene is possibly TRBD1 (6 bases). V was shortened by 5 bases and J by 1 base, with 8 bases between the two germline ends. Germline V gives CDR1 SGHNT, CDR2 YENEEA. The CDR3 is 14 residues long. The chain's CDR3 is CASSADRNTGELFF. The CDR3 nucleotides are TGTGCCAGCAGCGCGGACAGGAACACCGGGGAGCTGTTTTTT.

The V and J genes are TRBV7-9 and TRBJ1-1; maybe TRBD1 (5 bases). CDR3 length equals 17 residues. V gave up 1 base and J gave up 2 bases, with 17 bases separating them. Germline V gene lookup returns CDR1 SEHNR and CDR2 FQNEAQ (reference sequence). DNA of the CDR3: TGTGCCAGCAGCTTAGACAGGCTACACCAACCAAACACTGAAGCTTTCTTT. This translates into CASSLDRLHQPNTEAFF. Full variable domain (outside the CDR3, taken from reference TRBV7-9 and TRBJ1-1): DTGVSQNPRHKITKRGQNVTFRCDPISEHNRLYWYRQTLGQGPEFLTYFQNEAQLEKSRLLSDRFSAERPKGSFSTLEIQRTEQGDSAMYLCASSLDRLHQPNTEAFFGQGTRLTVV.

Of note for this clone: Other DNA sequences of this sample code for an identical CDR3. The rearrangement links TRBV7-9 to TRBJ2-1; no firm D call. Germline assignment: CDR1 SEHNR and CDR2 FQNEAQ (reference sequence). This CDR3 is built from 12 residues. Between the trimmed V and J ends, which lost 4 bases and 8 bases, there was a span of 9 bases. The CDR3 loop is CASSSRWDEQFF. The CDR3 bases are TGTGCCAGCAGCTCAAGATGGGATGAGCAGTTCTTC.

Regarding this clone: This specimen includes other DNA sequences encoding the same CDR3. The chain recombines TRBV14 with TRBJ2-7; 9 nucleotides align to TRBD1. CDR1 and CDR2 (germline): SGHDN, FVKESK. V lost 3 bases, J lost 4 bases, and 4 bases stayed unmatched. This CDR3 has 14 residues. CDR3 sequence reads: CASSQTGGSYEQYF. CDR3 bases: TGTGCCAGCAGCCAGACAGGGGGATCATACGAGCAGTACTTC. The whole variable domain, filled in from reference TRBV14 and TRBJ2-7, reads EAGVTQFPSHSVIEKGQTVTLRCDPISGHDNLYWYRRVMGKEIKFLLHFVKESKQDESGMPNNRFLAERTGGTYSTLKVQPAELEDSGVYFCASSQTGGSYEQYFGPGTRLTVT.

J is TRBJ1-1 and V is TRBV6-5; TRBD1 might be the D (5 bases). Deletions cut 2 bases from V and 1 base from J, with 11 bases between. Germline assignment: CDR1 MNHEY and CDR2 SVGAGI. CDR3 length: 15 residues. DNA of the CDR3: TGTGCCAGCAGTTACGGGGGAAATGGGAACACTGAAGCTTTCTTT. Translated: CASSYGGNGNTEAFF.

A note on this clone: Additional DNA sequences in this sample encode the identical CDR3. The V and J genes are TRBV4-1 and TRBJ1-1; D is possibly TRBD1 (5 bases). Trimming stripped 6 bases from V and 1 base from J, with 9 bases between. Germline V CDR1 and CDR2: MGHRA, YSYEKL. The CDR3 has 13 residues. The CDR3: CASSLQGNTEAFF. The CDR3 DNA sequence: TGCGCCAGCAGTCTCCAGGGGAACACTGAAGCTTTCTTT.

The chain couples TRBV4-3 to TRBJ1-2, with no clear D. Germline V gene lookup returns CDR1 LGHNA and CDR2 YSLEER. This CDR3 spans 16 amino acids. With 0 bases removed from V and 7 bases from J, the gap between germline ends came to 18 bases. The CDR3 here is CASSQDREPGFFGYTF. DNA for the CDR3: TGCGCCAGCAGCCAAGATAGGGAACCGGGGTTCTTTGGCTACACCTTC.

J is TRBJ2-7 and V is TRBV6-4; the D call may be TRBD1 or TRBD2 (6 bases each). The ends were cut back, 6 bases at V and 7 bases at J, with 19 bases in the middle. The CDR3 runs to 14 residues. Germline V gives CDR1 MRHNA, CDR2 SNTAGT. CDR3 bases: TGTGCCAGCAGAGTTCTTTGGGGGGCGGAAGAGCAGTACTTC. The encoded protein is CASRVLWGAEEQYF.

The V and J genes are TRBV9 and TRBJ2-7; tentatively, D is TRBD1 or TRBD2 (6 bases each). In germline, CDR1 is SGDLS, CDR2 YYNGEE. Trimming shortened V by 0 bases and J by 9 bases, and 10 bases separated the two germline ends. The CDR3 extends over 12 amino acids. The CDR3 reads CASSVDGGGQYF. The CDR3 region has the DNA TGTGCCAGCAGCGTAGATGGAGGGGGGCAGTACTTC. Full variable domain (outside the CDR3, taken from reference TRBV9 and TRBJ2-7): DSGVTQTPKHLITATGQRVTLRCSPRSGDLSVYWYQQSLDQGLQFLIQYYNGEERAKGNILERFSAQQFPDLHSELNLSSLELGDSALYFCASSVDGGGQYFGPGTRLTVT.

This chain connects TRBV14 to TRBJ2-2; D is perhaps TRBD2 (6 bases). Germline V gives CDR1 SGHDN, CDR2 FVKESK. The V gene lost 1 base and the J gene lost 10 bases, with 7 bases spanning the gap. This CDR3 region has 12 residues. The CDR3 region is CASSQAGEELFF. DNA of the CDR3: TGTGCCAGCAGCCAAGCGGGGGAGGAGCTGTTTTTT.

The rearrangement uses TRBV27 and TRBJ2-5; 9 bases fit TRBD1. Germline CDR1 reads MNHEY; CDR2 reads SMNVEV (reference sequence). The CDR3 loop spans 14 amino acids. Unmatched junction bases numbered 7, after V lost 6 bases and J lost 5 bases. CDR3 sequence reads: CASRGDRDPETQYF. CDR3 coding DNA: TGTGCCAGCAGGGGGGACAGGGACCCGGAGACCCAGTACTTC.

The CDR3 region is CASSISVVGYEQYF. CDR3 sequence (DNA): TGTGCCAGTAGTATCTCGGTTGTGGGGTACGAGCAGTACTTC. This chain uses TRBV19 with TRBJ2-7; D is unclear. Trimming pared 3 bases from V and 4 bases from J, leaving 13 bases between. This CDR3 region has 14 residues. The germline V gene encodes CDR1 LNHDA and CDR2 SQIVND (reference sequence).

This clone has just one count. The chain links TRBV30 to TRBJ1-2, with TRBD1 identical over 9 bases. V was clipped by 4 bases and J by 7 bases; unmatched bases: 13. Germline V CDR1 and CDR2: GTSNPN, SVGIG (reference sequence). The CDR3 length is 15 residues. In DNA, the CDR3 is TGTGCCTGGATTTGGGACAGGGACTTAGGTGGTGGCTACACCTTC. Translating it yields CAWIWDRDLGGGYTF.

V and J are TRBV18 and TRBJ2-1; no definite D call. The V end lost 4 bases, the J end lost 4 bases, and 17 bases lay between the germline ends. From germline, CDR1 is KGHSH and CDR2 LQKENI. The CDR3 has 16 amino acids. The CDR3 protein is CASSQTNSLPYNEQFF. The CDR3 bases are TGTGCCAGCTCACAAACGAACTCATTACCATACAATGAGCAGTTCTTC.

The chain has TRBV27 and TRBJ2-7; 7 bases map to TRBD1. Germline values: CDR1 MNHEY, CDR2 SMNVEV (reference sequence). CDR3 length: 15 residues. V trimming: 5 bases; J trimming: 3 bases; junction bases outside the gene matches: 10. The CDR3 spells CASSPREGGHYEQYF. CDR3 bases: TGTGCCAGCAGTCCCCGGGAAGGGGGCCACTACGAGCAGTACTTC.